This is a list of T cell receptor beta chains from one sample in a study of T-cell reconstitution after alpha-beta-depleted transplantation in children. Via MiXCR, TCRdb re-called the PCR reads, giving one row per CDR3 protein. The profile shows hundreds of thousands of distinct CDR3 sequences, about 24% of them singletons. The material was PBMCs, mostly from graft donor cells, obtained 360 days after TCRalphabeta/CD19-depleted stem cell transplant. The receptors here all came from a female patient aged 2-9 years who had a stem cell transplant for congenital amegakaryocytic thrombocytopenia, so the T cells may come from the graft donor. The CDR3 runs from the conserved cysteine through the conserved F or W. A D gene is named only where the DNA matches it firmly. Clone size is shown for a subset of rows, as once, few, many or a class of expanded clone.

V	D	size	J	CDR3	DNA
TRBV4-2	TRBD2	many	TRBJ2-7	CASSQEPGLPDEQYF	TGTGCCAGCAGCCAAGAACCGGGACTACCCGACGAGCAGTACTTC
TRBV7-9	TRBD1	.	TRBJ2-7	CASSSEAGGSYEQYF	TGTGCCAGCAGCTCGGAGGCAGGGGGCTCCTACGAGCAGTACTTC
TRBV30	.	few	TRBJ2-7	CAWSLIGLYGPDEQYF	TGTGCCTGGAGTCTAATCGGACTCTACGGCCCGGACGAGCAGTACTTC
TRBV29-1	.	.	TRBJ2-3	CSVERVSAPLTDTQYF	TGCAGCGTTGAGAGGGTTTCGGCCCCTCTCACAGATACGCAGTATTTT
TRBV12-3/TRBV12-4	TRBD2	few	TRBJ2-1	CAISLGPRSGSHRNEQFF	TGTGCCATCAGTTTGGGTCCCCGGAGCGGGAGCCATCGGAATGAGCAGTTCTTC
TRBV9	TRBD2	few	TRBJ2-2	CASSPLTSAINTGELFF	TGTGCCAGCAGCCCTCTGACTAGCGCAATTAACACCGGGGAGCTGTTTTTT
TRBV7-3	.	few	TRBJ2-1	CASSLMGELYNEQFF	TGTGCCAGCAGCTTAATGGGGGAACTCTACAATGAGCAGTTCTTC
TRBV27	.	few	TRBJ2-1	CASSLSRRYQRLNEQFF	TGTGCCAGCAGTTTATCTCGGAGGTACCAGAGGTTGAATGAGCAGTTCTTC
TRBV6-2/TRBV6-3	TRBD1	.	TRBJ2-7	CASTRPGQSYEQYF	TGTGCCAGCACCCGACCGGGACAGTCCTACGAGCAGTACTTC
TRBV5-1	.	many	TRBJ1-5	CASSPGPQGSQPQHF	TGCGCCAGCAGCCCCGGCCCTCAGGGGAGTCAGCCCCAGCATTTT
TRBV12-3/TRBV12-4	.	few	TRBJ2-1	CASSSGQGWEQFF	TGTGCCAGCAGTTCCGGTCAGGGGTGGGAGCAGTTCTTC
TRBV7-9	.	.	TRBJ1-1	CAGLGGDEAFF	TGTGCCGGACTGGGTGGGGATGAAGCTTTCTTT
TRBV6-5	.	few	TRBJ1-2	CASSYLGRGAYGYTF	TGTGCCAGCAGTTACTTGGGGCGTGGGGCCTATGGCTACACCTTC
TRBV7-8	TRBD2	few	TRBJ2-3	CASSLASMREGHYTQYF	TGTGCCAGCAGCTTAGCGTCCATGCGGGAGGGCCATTATACGCAGTATTTT
TRBV2	TRBD2	.	TRBJ2-1	CASSDGAGGPGEQFF	TGTGCCAGCAGTGATGGAGCGGGGGGGCCCGGTGAGCAGTTCTTC
TRBV6-1	.	.	TRBJ2-1	CASEKGGAKNEQFF	TGTGCCAGTGAGAAGGGGGGGGCCAAGAATGAGCAGTTCTTC
TRBV5-1	.	few	TRBJ2-1	CASSLATGPSSYNEQFF	TGCGCCAGCAGCCTGGCTACAGGGCCGAGCTCCTACAATGAGCAGTTCTTC
TRBV28	TRBD1	few	TRBJ2-7	CASSDRGRSYEQYF	TGTGCCAGCAGCGACAGGGGGCGCTCGTACGAGCAGTACTTC
TRBV7-8	TRBD1	.	TRBJ2-2	CASRPPGQGLKGSFTGELFF	TGTGCCAGCAGACCACCGGGACAGGGTCTAAAAGGGTCGTTTACCGGGGAGCTGTTTTTT
TRBV12-3/TRBV12-4	.	few	TRBJ2-3	CASSFWVPWSTDTQYF	TGTGCCAGCAGTTTTTGGGTTCCTTGGAGCACAGATACGCAGTATTTT
TRBV27	.	few	TRBJ1-5	CASSLSPDSNQPQHF	TGTGCCAGCAGTTTATCCCCCGATAGCAATCAGCCCCAGCATTTT
TRBV6-6	.	few	TRBJ1-2	CASSHGGYTF	TGTGCCAGCAGTCACGGGGGCTACACCTTC
TRBV28	.	.	TRBJ1-1	CASSSTGAPGTNEAFF	TGTGCCAGCAGCTCAACGGGGGCGCCCGGCACGAACGAAGCTTTCTTT
TRBV28	.	few	TRBJ1-3	CASSLSVSSGNTIYF	TGTGCCAGCAGTTTAAGCGTTAGCTCTGGAAACACCATATATTTT
TRBV9	TRBD1	.	TRBJ2-7	CASSPGTEPSYEQYF	TGTGCCAGCAGCCCGGGGACAGAGCCCTCCTACGAGCAGTACTTC
TRBV27	TRBD2	.	TRBJ2-1	CASGGGTGYNEQFF	TGTGCCAGCGGGGGGGGGACTGGCTACAATGAGCAGTTCTTC
TRBV12-3/TRBV12-4	.	.	TRBJ2-7	CASSESGDYEQYF	TGTGCCAGCAGTGAATCGGGAGACTACGAGCAGTACTTC
TRBV5-1	.	few	TRBJ1-1	CASSVVGGLLGTEAFF	TGCGCCAGCAGCGTCGTGGGGGGACTTCTCGGGACTGAAGCTTTCTTT
TRBV27	TRBD2	many	TRBJ2-7	CASSISGRTSYEQYF	TGTGCCAGCAGCATTAGCGGGAGGACGTCCTACGAGCAGTACTTC
TRBV6-2/TRBV6-3	.	.	TRBJ1-3	CASSYFQGNTIYF	TGTGCCAGCAGTTACTTCCAGGGAAACACCATATATTTT
TRBV5-1	.	.	TRBJ2-5	CASSTYGTGQETQYF	TGCGCCAGCAGCACCTACGGGACGGGTCAAGAGACCCAGTACTTC
TRBV12-3/TRBV12-4	.	once	TRBJ2-7	CASSFANEQYF	TGTGCCAGCAGTTTTGCGAACGAGCAGTACTTC
TRBV6-1	.	.	TRBJ2-2	CASTSRGGLTGELFF	TGTGCCAGCACCTCAAGGGGGGGACTCACCGGGGAGCTGTTTTTT
TRBV3-1	TRBD2	few	TRBJ2-7	CASSPQGLAADYEQYF	TGTGCCAGCAGCCCACAAGGACTAGCGGCTGACTACGAGCAGTACTTC
TRBV6-2/TRBV6-3	.	few	TRBJ2-1	CASSTYYVAGARSSYNEQFF	TGTGCCAGCAGTACCTACTACGTGGCGGGTGCCCGTAGCTCCTACAATGAGCAGTTCTTC
TRBV18	.	.	TRBJ2-7	CASSPNRESAGEQYF	TGTGCCAGCTCACCCAACAGGGAGTCCGCTGGCGAGCAGTACTTC
TRBV5-1	.	once	TRBJ2-1	CASRPGQMYNEQFF	TGCGCCAGCCGACCGGGACAAATGTACAATGAGCAGTTCTTC
TRBV2	.	.	TRBJ2-5	CASSELSGGSSETQYF	TGTGCCAGCAGTGAACTTTCGGGGGGCTCCTCTGAGACCCAGTACTTC
TRBV5-1	TRBD1	few	TRBJ2-7	CASSWETGGYEQYF	TGCGCCAGCAGCTGGGAGACAGGGGGCTACGAGCAGTACTTC
TRBV7-2	.	many	TRBJ1-1	CASSLNVNTEAFF	TGTGCCAGCAGCCTGAATGTGAACACTGAAGCTTTCTTT
TRBV19	TRBD2	few	TRBJ2-7	CASSITIAGRYEQYF	TGTGCCAGTAGTATAACCATAGCGGGGCGCTACGAGCAGTACTTC
TRBV7-2	.	.	TRBJ1-1	CASSLAIGRSARMNTEAFF	TGTGCCAGCAGCTTAGCCATCGGCAGATCCGCTCGAATGAACACTGAAGCTTTCTTT
TRBV28	TRBD1	many	TRBJ2-7	CAIRTGGGYEQYF	TGTGCCATTCGGACAGGTGGCGGGTACGAGCAGTACTTC
TRBV29-1	TRBD1	.	TRBJ1-1	CSASTGASTEAFF	TGCAGCGCTTCGACAGGGGCGAGTACTGAAGCTTTCTTT
TRBV3-1	.	few	TRBJ2-7	CASSQGGLPYEQYF	TGTGCCAGCAGCCAAGGGGGGCTCCCCTACGAGCAGTACTTC
TRBV24-1	.	few	TRBJ2-7	CATAGASSYEQYF	TGTGCCACGGCAGGGGCTAGCTCCTACGAGCAGTACTTC
TRBV12-3/TRBV12-4	.	many	TRBJ1-5	CASSFGGSNQPQHF	TGTGCCAGCAGTTTCGGAGGAAGCAATCAGCCCCAGCATTTT
TRBV5-1	.	.	TRBJ2-7	CASSWQLEMPYEQYF	TGCGCCAGCAGCTGGCAACTAGAAATGCCCTACGAGCAGTACTTC
TRBV24-1	.	.	TRBJ2-5	CATSDRRPRGGGLETQYF	TGTGCCACCAGTGATCGCAGGCCAAGGGGGGGTGGGTTGGAGACCCAGTACTTC
TRBV6-5	TRBD1	few	TRBJ1-2	CASSLDRGDYGYTF	TGTGCCAGCAGTTTAGACAGGGGTGACTATGGCTACACCTTC
TRBV10-3	.	few	TRBJ2-7	CAISGNGSYEQYF	TGTGCCATCAGTGGTAACGGCTCCTACGAGCAGTACTTC
TRBV12-3/TRBV12-4	.	few	TRBJ1-2	CASRVGGVYGYTF	TGTGCCAGCAGGGTCGGAGGTGTCTATGGCTACACCTTC